The following is a TCR beta chain sequence with its context. The libraries were made with immunoSEQ v3. Libraries were sequenced to 2 million to 2.5 million read pairs (survey) or roughly 4.5-6.5 million (deep). TCRdb's table, derived via immunoSEQ multiplex PCR, lists solely in-frame clones and lacks some. The data show about 95,000 clones, roughly 65% seen once. The sample comes from a study of TIL therapy for anti-PD-1-resistant metastatic lung cancer. The time point is: pre-treatment sample, taken before nivolumab and TIL therapy. Most excised metastases sampled were pleural nodules or supraclavicular lymph nodes. This CDR3 comprises 14 residues. CDR1 is ENHRY and CDR2 is SYGVKD in the germline V gene. V lost 6 bases and J lost 8; bases outside the gene matches: 11.

V gene TRBV10-3 combines with J gene TRBJ1-2; 8 bases are a match to TRBD1. The clonotype was recovered from a person aged 25 to 85 with non-small cell lung cancer. This specimen consisted of tumor tissue, obtained at baseline. Written as DNA, the CDR3 is TGTGCCATCAGCAGAGCGGGACAGGTGGAAGGCTACACCTTC. Translated, it gives CAISRAGQVEGYTF.